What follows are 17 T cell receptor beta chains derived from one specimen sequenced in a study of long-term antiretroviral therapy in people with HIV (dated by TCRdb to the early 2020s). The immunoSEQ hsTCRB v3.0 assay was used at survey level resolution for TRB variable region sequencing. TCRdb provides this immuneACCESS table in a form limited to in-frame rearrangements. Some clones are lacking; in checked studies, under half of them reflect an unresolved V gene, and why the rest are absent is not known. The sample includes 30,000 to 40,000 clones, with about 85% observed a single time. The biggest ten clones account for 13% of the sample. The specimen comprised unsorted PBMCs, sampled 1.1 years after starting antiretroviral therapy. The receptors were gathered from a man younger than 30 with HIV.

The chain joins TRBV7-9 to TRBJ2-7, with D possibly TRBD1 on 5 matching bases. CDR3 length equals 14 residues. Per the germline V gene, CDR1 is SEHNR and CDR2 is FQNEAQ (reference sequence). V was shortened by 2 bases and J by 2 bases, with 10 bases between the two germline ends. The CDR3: CASSLTDRAYEQYF. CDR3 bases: TGTGCCAGCAGCTTAACCGACAGAGCCTACGAGCAGTACTTC.

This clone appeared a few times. The CDR3 sequence: CSAIDTYGYTF. The CDR3 nucleotides read TGCAGTGCTATAGACACCTATGGCTACACCTTC. The rearrangement links TRBV20-1 to TRBJ1-2; D is uncertain. Germline CDR1 DFQATT, CDR2 SNEGSKA (reference sequence). Trimming left V 4 bases short and J 4 bases short, with 7 bases between. The CDR3 extends over 11 amino acids.

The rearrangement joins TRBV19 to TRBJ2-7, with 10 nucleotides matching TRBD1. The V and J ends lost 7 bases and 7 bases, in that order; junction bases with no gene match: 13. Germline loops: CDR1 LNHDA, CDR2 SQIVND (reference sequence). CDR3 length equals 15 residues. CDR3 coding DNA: TGTGCCAGTAAGGGACAGGGGCCCGATATCCGAGAGCAGTACTTC. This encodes CASKGQGPDIREQYF.

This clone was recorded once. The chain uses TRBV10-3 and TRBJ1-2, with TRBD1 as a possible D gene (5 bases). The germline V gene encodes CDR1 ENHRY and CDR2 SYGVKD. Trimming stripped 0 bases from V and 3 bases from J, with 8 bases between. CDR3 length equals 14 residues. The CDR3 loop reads CAISESAGDYGYTF. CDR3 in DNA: TGTGCCATCAGTGAGTCTGCGGGGGACTATGGCTACACCTTC.

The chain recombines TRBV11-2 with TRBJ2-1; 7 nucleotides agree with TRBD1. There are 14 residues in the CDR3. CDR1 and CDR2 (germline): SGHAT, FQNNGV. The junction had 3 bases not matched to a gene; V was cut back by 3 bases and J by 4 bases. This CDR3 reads CASSFGTDYNEQFF. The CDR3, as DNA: TGTGCCAGCAGCTTCGGGACAGATTACAATGAGCAGTTCTTC.

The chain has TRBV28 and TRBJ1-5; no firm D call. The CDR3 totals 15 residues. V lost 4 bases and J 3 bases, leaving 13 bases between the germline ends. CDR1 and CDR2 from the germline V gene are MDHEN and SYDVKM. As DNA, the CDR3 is TGTGCCAGCAGTTCCCCGAGGGTGTACAATCAGCCCCAGCATTTT. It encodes CASSSPRVYNQPQHF.

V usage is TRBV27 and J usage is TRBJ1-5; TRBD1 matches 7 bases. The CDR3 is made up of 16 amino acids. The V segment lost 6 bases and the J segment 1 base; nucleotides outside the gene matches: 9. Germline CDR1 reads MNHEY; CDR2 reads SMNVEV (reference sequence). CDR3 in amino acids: CASRSGGGRSNQPQHF. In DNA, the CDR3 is TGTGCCAGCAGATCAGGAGGGGGCCGAAGCAATCAGCCCCAGCATTTT.

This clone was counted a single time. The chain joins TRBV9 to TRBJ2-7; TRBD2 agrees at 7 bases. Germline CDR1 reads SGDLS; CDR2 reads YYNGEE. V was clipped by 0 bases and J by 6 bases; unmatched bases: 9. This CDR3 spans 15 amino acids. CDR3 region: CASSVEVGIAGEQYF. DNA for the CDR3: TGTGCCAGCAGCGTAGAGGTGGGGATAGCGGGCGAGCAGTACTTC.

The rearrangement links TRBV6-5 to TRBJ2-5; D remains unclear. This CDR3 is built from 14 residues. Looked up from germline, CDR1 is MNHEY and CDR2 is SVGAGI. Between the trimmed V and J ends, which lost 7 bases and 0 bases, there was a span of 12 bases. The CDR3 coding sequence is TGTGCCAGCAAGGTCATGCCGTACCAAGAGACCCAGTACTTC. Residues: CASKVMPYQETQYF.

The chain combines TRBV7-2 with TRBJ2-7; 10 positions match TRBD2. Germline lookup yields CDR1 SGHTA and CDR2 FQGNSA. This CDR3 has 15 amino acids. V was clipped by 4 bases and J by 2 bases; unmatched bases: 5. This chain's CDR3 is CASSSGTSAAYEQYF. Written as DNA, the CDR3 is TGTGCCAGCAGCTCAGGGACTAGCGCCGCCTACGAGCAGTACTTC.

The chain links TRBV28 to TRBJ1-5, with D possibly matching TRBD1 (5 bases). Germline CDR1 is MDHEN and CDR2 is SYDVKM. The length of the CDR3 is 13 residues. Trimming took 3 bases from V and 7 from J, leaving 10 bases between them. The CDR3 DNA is TGTGCCAGCAGTTTGCGGGGGAGGCAGCCCCAGCATTTT. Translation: CASSLRGRQPQHF.

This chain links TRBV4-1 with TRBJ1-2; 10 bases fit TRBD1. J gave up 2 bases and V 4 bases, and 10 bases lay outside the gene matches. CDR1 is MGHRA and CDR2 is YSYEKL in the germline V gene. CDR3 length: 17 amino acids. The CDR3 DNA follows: TGCGCCAGCAGCCTCGACACTCTGGGACAGGGGAACTATGGCTACACCTTC. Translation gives CASSLDTLGQGNYGYTF.

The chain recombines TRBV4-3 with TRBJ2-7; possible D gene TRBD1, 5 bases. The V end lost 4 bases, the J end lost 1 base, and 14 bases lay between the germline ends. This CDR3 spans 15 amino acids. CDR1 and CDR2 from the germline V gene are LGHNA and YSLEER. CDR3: CASSLGSSGSYEQYF. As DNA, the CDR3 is TGCGCCAGCAGCCTGGGGTCGTCAGGGTCCTACGAGCAGTACTTC.

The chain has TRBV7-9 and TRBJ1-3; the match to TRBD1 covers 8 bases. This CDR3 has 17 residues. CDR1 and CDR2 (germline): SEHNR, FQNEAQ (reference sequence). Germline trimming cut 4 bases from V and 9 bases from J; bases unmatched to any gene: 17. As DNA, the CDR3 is TGTGCCAGCAGCTCCTTTGACAGGGGTAATTCGTTGGGCACCATATATTTT. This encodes CASSSFDRGNSLGTIYF.

Here the CDR3 reads CASSPTVADYGYTF. DNA of the CDR3: TGTGCCAGCAGCCCAACCGTAGCTGACTATGGCTACACCTTC. The chain couples TRBV7-2 to TRBJ1-2; D call uncertain. The CDR3 runs 14 residues. Per the germline V gene, CDR1 is SGHTA and CDR2 is FQGNSA. V was cut by 5 bases and J by 3 bases, with 13 bases left in between.

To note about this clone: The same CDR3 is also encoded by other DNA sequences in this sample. CDR3 bases: TGTGCCAGCAGCTGGGGACAGGGAGGCGAGCAGTACTTC. Its translation is CASSWGQGGEQYF. This chain links TRBV5-6 with TRBJ2-7, with TRBD1 identical over 9 bases. The V gene end was trimmed by 3 bases and the J gene end by 6 bases; junction bases not matched to a gene: 4. This CDR3 contains 13 residues. The germline V gene encodes CDR1 SGHDT and CDR2 YYEEEE. Full variable domain (rest looked up from reference TRBV5-6 and TRBJ2-7): DAGVTQSPTHLIKTRGQQVTLRCSPKSGHDTVSWYQQALGQGPQFIFQYYEEEERQRGNFPDRFSGHQFPNYSSELNVNALLLGDSALYLCASSWGQGGEQYFGPGTRLTVT.

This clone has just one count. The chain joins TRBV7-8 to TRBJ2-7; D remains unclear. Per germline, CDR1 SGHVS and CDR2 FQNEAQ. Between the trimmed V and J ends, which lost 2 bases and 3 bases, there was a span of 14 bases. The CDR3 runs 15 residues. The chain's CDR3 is CASSLLVGNVYEQYF. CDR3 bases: TGTGCCAGCAGCTTATTGGTGGGAAATGTCTACGAGCAGTACTTC.